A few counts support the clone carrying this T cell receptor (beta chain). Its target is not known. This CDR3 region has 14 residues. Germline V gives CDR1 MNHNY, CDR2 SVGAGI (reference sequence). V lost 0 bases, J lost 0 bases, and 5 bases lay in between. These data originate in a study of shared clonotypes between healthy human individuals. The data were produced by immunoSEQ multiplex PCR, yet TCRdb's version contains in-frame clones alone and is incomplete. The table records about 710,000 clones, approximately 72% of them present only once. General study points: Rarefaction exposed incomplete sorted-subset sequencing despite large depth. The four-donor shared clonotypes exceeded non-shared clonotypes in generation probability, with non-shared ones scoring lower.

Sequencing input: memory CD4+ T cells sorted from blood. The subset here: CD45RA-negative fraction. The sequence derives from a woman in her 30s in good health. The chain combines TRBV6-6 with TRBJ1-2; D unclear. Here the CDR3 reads CASSYSGANYGYTF. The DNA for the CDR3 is TGTGCCAGCAGTTACTCGGGAGCTAACTATGGCTACACCTTC.